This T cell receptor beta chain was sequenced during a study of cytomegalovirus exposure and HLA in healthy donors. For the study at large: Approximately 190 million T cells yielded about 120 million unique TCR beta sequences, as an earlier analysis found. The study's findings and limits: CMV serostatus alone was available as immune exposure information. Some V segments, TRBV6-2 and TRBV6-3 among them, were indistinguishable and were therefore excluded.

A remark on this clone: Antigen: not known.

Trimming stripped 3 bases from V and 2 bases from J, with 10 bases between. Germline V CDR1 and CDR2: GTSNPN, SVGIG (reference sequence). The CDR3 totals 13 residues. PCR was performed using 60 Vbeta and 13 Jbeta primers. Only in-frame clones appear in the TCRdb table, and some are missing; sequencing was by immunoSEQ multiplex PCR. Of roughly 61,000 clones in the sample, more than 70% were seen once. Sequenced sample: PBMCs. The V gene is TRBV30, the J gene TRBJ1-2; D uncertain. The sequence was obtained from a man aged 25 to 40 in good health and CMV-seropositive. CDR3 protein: CAWRVTPNYGYTF. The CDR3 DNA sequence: TGTGCCTGGAGGGTTACTCCCAACTATGGCTACACCTTC.